A single sample gave rise to the 24 T cell receptor beta chains below, sequenced in a study of blood T cell repertoires in COVID-19 (dated by TCRdb to about 2020). Libraries were prepared through the immunoSEQ multiplex PCR assay. TCRdb retrieved this table from immuneACCESS and kept in-frame rearrangements only. Not all clones are present; in checked studies, unresolved V genes account for under half, and no reason is known for the remainder. The table for this sample lists almost 250,000 clones; about 82% of them were counted only once. Jointly, the top ten make up 9.1% of the sample. Sequencing was performed on PBMCs or T cells enriched from blood (not recorded which). These receptors all stem from a woman in her forties or fifties with acute COVID-19.

This chain connects TRBV27 to TRBJ2-7; D is perhaps TRBD1 (6 bases). CDR3 size: 15 residues. The V and J ends lost 2 bases and 0 bases respectively, with 11 bases between them. Germline V CDR1 and CDR2: MNHEY, SMNVEV (reference sequence). CDR3 in amino acids: CASSLVQGSSYEQYF. The CDR3 DNA reads as TGTGCCAGCAGTTTAGTCCAGGGGAGCTCCTACGAGCAGTACTTC.

The CDR3 nucleotides are TGCGCCAGCAGCCCGGGACAGTCAACCTATGGCTACACCTTC. This codes for CASSPGQSTYGYTF. The genes are TRBV4-3 and TRBJ1-2; 7 bases match TRBD1. After removal of 4 bases from V and 4 bases from J, the junction contained 6 bases not matched to a gene. CDR3 length: 14 amino acids. CDR1 and CDR2 from the germline V gene are LGHNA and YSLEER.

Details on this clone: One end of the junction does not line up with germline, which may come from a read error. V gene TRBV7-7 combines with J gene TRBJ1-1; 7 bases are shared with TRBD1. Germline V lookup: CDR1 SSHAT, CDR2 FNYEAQ (reference sequence). The CDR3 length is 15 residues. The CDR3 region has the DNA TGTGCTAGCAGCCCAGCGACAGGGATGAACACTGAAGCTTTCTTT. Translating it yields CASSPATGMNTEAFF. The full variable domain, in which reference TRBV7-7 and TRBJ1-1 provide the parts outside the CDR3, is GAGVSQSPRYKVTKRGQDVTLRCDPISSHATLYWYQQALGQGPEFLTYFNYEAQPDKSGLPSDRFSAERPEGSISTLTIQRTEQRDSAMYRCASSPATGMNTEAFFGQGTRLTVV.

This clone was observed a few times. The gene calls are TRBV12-5 and TRBJ1-6, with no clear D. V lost 6 bases, J lost 0 bases, and 6 bases lay in between. Germline assignment: CDR1 LGHNT and CDR2 FRNRAP. This CDR3 region has 14 residues. The CDR3 DNA follows: TGTGCTAGTGGGTGGAGCTCCTATAATTCACCCCTCCACTTT. It yields the protein CASGWSSYNSPLHF.

The chain is built from TRBV5-6 and TRBJ1-2, with D possibly TRBD1 on 6 matching bases. The CDR3 is 13 amino acids. V lost 2 bases and J lost 3, with 8 bases in between. Looked up from germline, CDR1 is SGHDT and CDR2 is YYEEEE. The CDR3 nucleotides read TGTGCCAGCAGCTTCGGGACACACTATGGCTACACCTTC. Translation: CASSFGTHYGYTF. The full variable domain, with the rest looked up from reference TRBV5-6 and TRBJ1-2, is DAGVTQSPTHLIKTRGQQVTLRCSPKSGHDTVSWYQQALGQGPQFIFQYYEEEERQRGNFPDRFSGHQFPNYSSELNVNALLLGDSALYLCASSFGTHYGYTFGSGTRLTVV.

A few counts support this clone. V is TRBV14 and J is TRBJ1-2; tentative D call: TRBD1 (6 bases). Germline lookup yields CDR1 SGHDN and CDR2 FVKESK. Trimming pared 8 bases from V and 4 bases from J, leaving 14 bases between. This CDR3 comprises 13 residues. The CDR3, as DNA: TGTGCCAGCGCACAACAGGGAAGCTATGGCTACACCTTC. Its translation is CASAQQGSYGYTF.

The V call is TRBV30, the J call TRBJ2-3; 11 bases fit TRBD2. The germline V gene has CDR1 GTSNPN and CDR2 SVGIG (reference sequence). CDR3 length: 15 residues. With 1 base clipped from V and 8 bases from J, the junction kept 8 bases outside the gene matches. As DNA, the CDR3 is TGTGCCTGGAGTGGGACTAGCGGGTCAGTGGGTACGCAGTATTTT. Translation: CAWSGTSGSVGTQYF.

This chain uses TRBV3-1 (or the pseudogene TRBV3-2) with TRBJ2-7; maybe TRBD2 (7 bases). The V end lost 5 bases, the J end lost 6 bases, and 17 bases lay between the germline ends. CDR1 is LGHDT, CDR2 YNNKEL, per germline (reference sequence). This CDR3 region has 14 residues. The CDR3 sequence: CASSMGRGAREQYF. DNA of the CDR3: TGTGCCAGCAGCATGGGACGGGGGGCTCGCGAGCAGTACTTC.

The chain recombines TRBV5-1 with TRBJ2-2, with D possibly being TRBD1 (5 bases). V lost 4 bases, J lost 2 bases, and 12 bases lay in between. The CDR3 totals 15 residues. From germline, CDR1 is SGHRS and CDR2 YFSETQ. Here the CDR3 DNA reads TGCGCCAGCAGCATCCGGACATACAACACCGGGGAGCTGTTTTTT. This gives the protein CASSIRTYNTGELFF.

This sequence joins TRBV29-1 and TRBJ1-1; 10 bases fit TRBD1. The V gene's germline CDR1 is SQVTM and CDR2 ANQGSEA. The CDR3 covers 13 residues. V gave up 7 bases and J gave up 1 base; unmatched junction bases: 3. CDR3 protein: CSAGQGGNTEAFF. CDR3 nucleotide sequence: TGCAGCGCTGGACAGGGGGGGAACACTGAAGCTTTCTTT. Based on the CDR3 plus reference TRBV29-1 and TRBJ1-1, the full variable domain is SAVISQKPSRDICQRGTSLTIQCQVDSQVTMMFWYRQQPGQSLTLIATANQGSEATYESGFVIDKFPISRPNLTFSTLTVSNMSPEDSSIYLCSAGQGGNTEAFFGQGTRLTVV.

The CDR3 coding sequence is TGCGCCAGCAGCCACCCCACCACATCCAACACCATATATTTT. This encodes CASSHPTTSNTIYF. The chain links TRBV4-3 to TRBJ1-3; D gene uncertain. The germline gives CDR1 LGHNA, CDR2 YSLEER. This CDR3 is built from 14 residues. Deletions cut 3 bases from V and 7 bases from J, with 13 bases between.

The chain uses TRBV13 and TRBJ1-6; D is possibly TRBD1 (5 bases). The CDR3 extends over 13 amino acids. Germline CDR1 is PRHDT and CDR2 is FYEKMQ (reference sequence). V was cut by 5 bases and J by 10 bases, with 12 bases left in between. The CDR3 DNA sequence: TGTGCCAGCAGCCTATCGACAGTATCACCCCTCCACTTT. As protein: CASSLSTVSPLHF.

The V gene is TRBV5-4, the J gene TRBJ2-7; the D is unclear. This CDR3 has 12 residues. CDR1 and CDR2 (germline): SGHNT, YYREEE (reference sequence). The ends were cut back, 4 bases at V and 0 bases at J, with 5 bases in the middle. The CDR3 DNA reads TGTGCCAGCAGCCAGGACTCCTACGAGCAGTACTTC. It yields the protein CASSQDSYEQYF.

V and J are TRBV5-8 and TRBJ1-2; D is ambiguous. The CDR3 contains 12 residues. V was cut by 5 bases and J by 0 bases, with 5 bases left in between. Germline CDR1 SGHTS, CDR2 YDEGEE. CDR3 sequence (DNA): TGTGCCAGCAGGGTAGCTAACTATGGCTACACCTTC. This translates into CASRVANYGYTF.

The V call is TRBV6-5, the J call TRBJ1-3; TRBD1 agrees at 7 bases. The CDR3 runs to 14 residues. After removal of 6 bases from V and 6 bases from J, the junction contained 8 bases not matched to a gene. Germline-derived CDR1 and CDR2 are MNHEY and SVGAGI. The CDR3 region has the DNA TGTGCCAGCAGGTTACAGGGGAAGGAAAACACCATATATTTT. It translates to CASRLQGKENTIYF.

The chain uses TRBV10-3 and TRBJ1-1; the match to TRBD1 covers 11 bases. The CDR3 is 13 amino acids. Trimming removed 8 bases from V and 7 bases from J; junction bases left unmatched: 6. The germline CDR1 and CDR2 sequences are ENHRY and SYGVKD. The CDR3 is CAIGGQGADEAFF. CDR3 in DNA: TGTGCCATCGGAGGACAGGGGGCTGATGAAGCTTTCTTT.

This rearrangement joins TRBV30 to TRBJ2-1; D is ambiguous. CDR3 size: 11 residues. The germline V and J ends were trimmed by 2 bases and 6 bases, with 5 bases remaining between them. The germline CDR1 and CDR2 sequences are GTSNPN and SVGIG (reference sequence). The CDR3 nucleotides read TGTGCCTGGAGTCCCTTCAATGAGCAGTTCTTC. It translates to CAWSPFNEQFF.

CDR3 amino acids: CASRAGTGTYNEQFF. The CDR3, as DNA: TGTGCCAGCAGGGCCGGGACAGGGACCTACAATGAGCAGTTCTTC. The rearrangement uses TRBV2 and TRBJ2-1; 9 nucleotides match TRBD1. The J segment lost 2 bases and the V segment lost 6 bases, leaving 5 bases of the junction unmatched. The CDR3 is made up of 15 amino acids. Germline assignment: CDR1 SNHLY and CDR2 FYNNEI.

V and J are TRBV29-1 and TRBJ1-2; no reliable D call. This CDR3 region has 13 residues. Germline V gene data show CDR1 as SQVTM and CDR2 as ANQGSEA. V was shortened by 0 bases and J by 9 bases, with 14 bases between the two germline ends. CDR3 residues: CSVEDPGDLRYTF. For the CDR3, the DNA is TGCAGCGTTGAAGATCCCGGGGATCTGCGCTACACCTTC.

The gene calls are TRBV4-3 and TRBJ1-1; 9 bases agree with TRBD1. Germline CDR1 and CDR2: LGHNA and YSLEER. V dropped 2 bases and J dropped 0; count of bases not matched to a gene: 16. The CDR3 covers 20 residues. In nucleotides, the CDR3 is TGCGCCAGCAGCCAAAAAATTGGGACAGGGTCAACAATTCTGAACACTGAAGCTTTCTTT. Translated: CASSQKIGTGSTILNTEAFF.

This clone was recorded only once. The chain is built from TRBV30 and TRBJ2-3; TRBD1 agrees at 10 bases. The CDR3 runs to 17 residues. Trimming cost V 0 bases and J 6 bases; bases outside gene matches: 12. The germline CDR1 and CDR2 sequences are GTSNPN and SVGIG (reference sequence). In nucleotides, the CDR3 is TGTGCCTGGAGTGTACGGACAGGGGGTATCAGTGTGGATACGCAGTATTTT. Protein: CAWSVRTGGISVDTQYF.

This rearrangement joins TRBV25-1 to TRBJ1-1; maybe TRBD1 (6 bases). Trimming removed 1 base from V and 1 base from J, with 13 bases in between. CDR1 and CDR2 from the germline V gene are MGHDK and SYGVNS. This CDR3 contains 16 residues. The CDR3 reads CASSEFSGTQNTEAFF. The CDR3 coding sequence is TGTGCCAGCAGTGAATTCTCCGGGACACAGAACACTGAAGCTTTCTTT.

The chain uses TRBV27 and TRBJ2-7; 15 positions match TRBD2. V lost 6 bases and J lost 4; bases outside the gene matches: 10. Germline lookup yields CDR1 MNHEY and CDR2 SMNVEV (reference sequence). CDR3 length equals 17 residues. DNA for the CDR3: TGTGCCAGCAGAGCCGGGACTAGCGGGGGGAATTATTACGAGCAGTACTTC. As protein: CASRAGTSGGNYYEQYF.

The CDR3 DNA reads as TGTGCCATTACCCGGGGTCCGGCCTACGAGCAGTACTTC. This gives the protein CAITRGPAYEQYF. The chain couples TRBV30 to TRBJ2-7; a weak D match, TRBD2 (5 bases). V was pared by 8 bases and J by 2 bases, with 16 bases between. From germline, CDR1 is GTSNPN and CDR2 SVGIG (reference sequence). The CDR3 consists of 13 residues.